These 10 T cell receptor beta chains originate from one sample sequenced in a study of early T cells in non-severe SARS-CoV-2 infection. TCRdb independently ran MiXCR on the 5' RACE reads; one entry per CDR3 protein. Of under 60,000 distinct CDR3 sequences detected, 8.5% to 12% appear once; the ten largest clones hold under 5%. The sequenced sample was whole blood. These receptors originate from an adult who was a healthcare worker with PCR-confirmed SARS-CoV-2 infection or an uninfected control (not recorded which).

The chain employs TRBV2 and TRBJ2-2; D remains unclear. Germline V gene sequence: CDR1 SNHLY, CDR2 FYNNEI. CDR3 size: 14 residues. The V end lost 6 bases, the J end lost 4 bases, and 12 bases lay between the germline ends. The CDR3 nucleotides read TGTGCCAGCAGGCCTACAGCCCCCACCGGGGAGCTGTTTTTT. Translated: CASRPTAPTGELFF.

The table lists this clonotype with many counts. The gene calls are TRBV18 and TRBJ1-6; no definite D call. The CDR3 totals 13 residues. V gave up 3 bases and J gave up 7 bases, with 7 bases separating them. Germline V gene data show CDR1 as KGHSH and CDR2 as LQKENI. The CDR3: CASSPSRNSPLHF. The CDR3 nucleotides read TGTGCCAGCTCACCGTCCAGAAATTCACCCCTCCACTTT.

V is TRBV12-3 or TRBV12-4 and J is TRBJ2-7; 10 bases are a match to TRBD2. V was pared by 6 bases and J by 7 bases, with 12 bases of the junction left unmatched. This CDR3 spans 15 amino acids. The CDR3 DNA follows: TGTGCCAGCAGCTCCATCCCCAGCGGGAGGGGTGAGCAGTACTTC. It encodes CASSSIPSGRGEQYF.

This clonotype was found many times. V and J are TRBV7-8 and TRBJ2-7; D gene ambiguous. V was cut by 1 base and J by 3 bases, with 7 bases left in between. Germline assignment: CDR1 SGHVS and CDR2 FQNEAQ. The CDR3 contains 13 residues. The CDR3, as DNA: TGTGCCAGCAGCTTAGACCAGATCTACGAGCAGTACTTC. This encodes CASSLDQIYEQYF.

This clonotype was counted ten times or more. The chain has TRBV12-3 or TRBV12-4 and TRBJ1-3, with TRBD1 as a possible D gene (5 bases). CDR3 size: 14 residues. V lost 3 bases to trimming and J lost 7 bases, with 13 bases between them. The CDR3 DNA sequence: TGTGCCAGCAGTTTGGGGGGAATATGGAACACCATATATTTT. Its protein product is CASSLGGIWNTIYF.

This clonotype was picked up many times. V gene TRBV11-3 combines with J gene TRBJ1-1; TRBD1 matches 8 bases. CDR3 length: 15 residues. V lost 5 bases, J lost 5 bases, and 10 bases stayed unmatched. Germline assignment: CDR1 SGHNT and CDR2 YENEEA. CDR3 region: CASSTRTGWGTEAFF. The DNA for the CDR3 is TGTGCCAGCAGCACACGGACAGGGTGGGGGACTGAAGCTTTCTTT.

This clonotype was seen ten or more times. The CDR3 loop reads CSVGSWYGYTF. The CDR3 nucleotides are TGCAGCGTTGGTAGTTGGTATGGCTACACCTTC. The chain carries TRBV29-1 and TRBJ1-2; D unresolved. V was clipped by 4 bases and J by 5 bases, with 8 bases between them. CDR1 SQVTM and CDR2 ANQGSEA come from the germline V gene. The CDR3 covers 11 residues.

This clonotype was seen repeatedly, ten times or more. The CDR3 loop is CSAGAGGVQETQYF. CDR3 coding DNA: TGCAGTGCTGGAGCGGGAGGGGTTCAAGAGACCCAGTACTTC. V is TRBV20-1 and J is TRBJ2-5; 10 nucleotides agree with TRBD2. The length of the CDR3 is 14 residues. V lost 5 bases, J lost 2 bases, and 5 bases stayed unmatched. CDR1 and CDR2 from the germline V gene are DFQATT and SNEGSKA (reference sequence).

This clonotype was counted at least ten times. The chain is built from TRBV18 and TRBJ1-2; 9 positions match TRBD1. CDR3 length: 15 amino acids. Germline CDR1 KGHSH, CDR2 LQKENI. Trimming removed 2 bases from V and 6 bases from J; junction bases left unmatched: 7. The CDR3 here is CASSPISRTGDGYTF. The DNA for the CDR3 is TGTGCCAGCTCACCAATCTCTAGGACAGGGGATGGCTACACCTTC.

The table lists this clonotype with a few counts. CDR3 protein: CASSQVGPGGTQYF. CDR3 bases: TGCGCCAGCAGCCAAGTGGGCCCCGGGGGTACGCAGTATTTT. The chain joins TRBV4-1 to TRBJ2-3; TRBD2 might be the D (6 bases). The CDR3 consists of 14 residues. The germline CDR1 and CDR2 sequences are MGHRA and YSYEKL. Trimming left V 1 base short and J 8 bases short, with 13 bases between.